The 10 T cell receptor beta chains listed next were all sequenced from one sample in a study of PD-1 blockade in classical Hodgkin lymphoma. Relapse after autologous stem cell transplantation occurred in every patient, and brentuximab vedotin exposure varied. Sequenced by immunoSEQ multiplex PCR; TCRdb stores in-frame clones only, minus some. The sample lists fewer than 25,000 clones; 70% to 80% were seen once. This sample comprised peripheral blood mononuclear cells (PBMCs), obtained at baseline. All receptors come from a human donor with classical Hodgkin lymphoma.

The rearrangement links TRBV15 to TRBJ1-2; no clear D gene. Germline V lookup: CDR1 LNHNV, CDR2 YYDKDF (reference sequence). The CDR3 loop spans 12 amino acids. V was shortened by 7 bases and J by 9 bases, with 15 bases between the two germline ends. CDR3 amino acids: CATTALGRSYTF. DNA for the CDR3: TGTGCCACCACCGCCCTGGGAAGAAGCTACACCTTC.

V gene TRBV7-6 combines with J gene TRBJ2-1; D may be TRBD1 (5 bases). The ends were cut back, 0 bases at V and 7 bases at J, with 7 bases in the middle. Looked up from germline, CDR1 is SGHVS and CDR2 is FNYEAQ. The CDR3 totals 13 residues. The CDR3: CASSLAQGNEQFF. CDR3 in DNA: TGTGCCAGCAGCTTAGCCCAGGGTAATGAGCAGTTCTTC.

This clone was seen just once. The genes are TRBV29-1 and TRBJ1-2; tentatively, D is TRBD1 (5 bases). Trimming left V 7 bases short and J 8 bases short, with 14 bases between. Germline CDR1 and CDR2: SQVTM and ANQGSEA. The CDR3 loop spans 11 amino acids. The chain's CDR3 is CSAEAGRGYTF. The DNA of the CDR3 is TGCAGCGCTGAGGCAGGGAGAGGCTACACCTTC.

The chain recombines TRBV11-2 with TRBJ2-3; 10 nucleotides line up with TRBD2. Germline lookup yields CDR1 SGHAT and CDR2 FQNNGV. With V trimmed by 5 bases and J by 7 bases, 6 bases remained unmatched. The CDR3 contains 14 residues. CDR3 protein: CASSAAGGPNTQYF. The CDR3 DNA follows: TGTGCCAGCAGCGCAGCGGGGGGGCCGAATACGCAGTATTTT.

V gene TRBV19 combines with J gene TRBJ2-7; D perhaps matches TRBD1 (5 bases). The CDR3 has 12 residues. Germline loops: CDR1 LNHDA, CDR2 SQIVND (reference sequence). The V end was cut by 1 base, the J end by 9 bases, with 10 bases between. CDR3 sequence: CASSIGTSVQYF. The CDR3 nucleotides read TGTGCCAGTAGTATAGGGACATCTGTGCAGTACTTC.

The chain links TRBV19 to TRBJ2-1; maybe TRBD2 (6 bases). The length of the CDR3 is 14 residues. Trimming removed 5 bases at V and 5 bases at J, with 13 bases between. Looked up from germline, CDR1 is LNHDA and CDR2 is SQIVND (reference sequence). The CDR3 protein is CASSLGRRNNEQFF. The CDR3 DNA reads TGTGCCAGTAGTCTCGGGAGACGAAACAATGAGCAGTTCTTC.

There are a few counts of this clone. V usage is TRBV4-2 and J usage is TRBJ2-7, with TRBD1 matching over 11 bases. Germline V gives CDR1 LGHNA, CDR2 YNFKEQ. This CDR3 region has 15 residues. V gave up 2 bases and J gave up 2 bases; unmatched junction bases: 2. The CDR3 DNA reads as TGTGCCAGCAGCCAAACGGGACAGGGGGCCTACGAGCAGTACTTC. Translation gives CASSQTGQGAYEQYF.

CDR3 DNA: TGTGCCAGCAGCGGTCCGGGTGAAGCTTTCTTT. Translated: CASSGPGEAFF. The chain recombines TRBV9 with TRBJ1-1; unclear D gene. Germline assignment: CDR1 SGDLS and CDR2 YYNGEE. Trimming removed 3 bases from V and 7 bases from J, with 7 bases in between. This CDR3 is 11 amino acids long.

As to this clone: The DNA is omitted, as the CDR3 cannot be located on it reliably, and the CDR3 follows TCRdb's listing. This rearrangement joins TRBV27 to TRBJ2-7; TRBD2, the D gene given by the table, was not confirmed from the DNA. Germline V gene lookup returns CDR1 MNHEY and CDR2 SMNVEV (reference sequence). The CDR3 region is 16 residues in length, termini included. The CDR3 sequence is CEGGQDSGQGRDEQYF.

The V call is TRBV10-3, the J call TRBJ2-1; TRBD1 might be the D (5 bases). The CDR3 consists of 13 residues. V lost 3 bases, J lost 11 bases, and 14 bases lay in between. Germline-derived CDR1 and CDR2 are ENHRY and SYGVKD. The CDR3 DNA reads as TGTGCCATCAGTGAACGACCACAGGAAAAGCAGTTCTTC. This encodes CAISERPQEKQFF.